The 12 T cell receptor beta chains below all came from one sample that was sequenced in a study of post-analysis software for immune sequencing data. Prepared libraries of TCR beta cDNA carried unique molecular identifiers. TCRdb itself ran the PCR reads through MiXCR, one entry per CDR3 protein. This sample yields some 890,000 distinct CDR3 sequences, of which approximately 57% are seen a single time; approximately 4.2% belongs to the top ten. Study-wide findings and caveats: Four to six TRBV segments (TRBV5-6, TRBV5-1 and TRBV20-1 among them) occurred more frequently in patients than in controls.

These TCRs are of unknown antigen specificity. Sequenced sample: blood. The receptors come from a girl aged 10 to 17 with multiple sclerosis.

This clonotype was detected only a few times. This sequence joins TRBV4-1 and TRBJ2-7, with 9 bases lining up with TRBD2. Per germline, CDR1 MGHRA and CDR2 YSYEKL. V trimming: 1 base; J trimming: 2 bases; junction bases outside the gene matches: 3. This CDR3 region has 15 residues. CDR3 amino acids: CASSQGASGAYEQYF. The CDR3 DNA sequence: TGCGCCAGCAGCCAAGGCGCTAGCGGGGCCTACGAGCAGTACTTC.

This clonotype occurred a few times. The rearrangement links TRBV4-1 to TRBJ2-7, with 13 bases lining up with TRBD2. With 4 bases clipped from V and 4 bases from J, the junction kept 10 bases outside the gene matches. The CDR3 consists of 17 residues. Looked up from germline, CDR1 is MGHRA and CDR2 is YSYEKL. CDR3 sequence: CASSPQTWTSGSYEQYF. CDR3 nucleotide sequence: TGCGCCAGCAGCCCCCAAACATGGACTAGCGGGAGTTACGAGCAGTACTTC.

Details on this clonotype: A much larger clone sits a single nucleotide away, making a read error possible. The chain recombines TRBV6-4 with TRBJ2-1, with TRBD1 matching over 10 bases. The CDR3 is made up of 15 amino acids. Germline-derived CDR1 and CDR2 are MRHNA and SNTAGT. The CDR3 nucleotides are TGTGCCAGCAGTGACGGGGACAGGGGAGGCAATGAGGAGTTCTTC. Protein product: CASSDGDRGGNEEFF.

This clonotype was seen a handful of times. The chain combines TRBV20-1 with TRBJ1-4; D uncertain. V lost 5 bases and J 4 bases, leaving 14 bases between the germline ends. Germline CDR1 is DFQATT and CDR2 is SNEGSKA (reference sequence). The CDR3 sequence is 14 residues long. The CDR3 sequence: CSAFSPTGNEKLFF. CDR3 nucleotides: TGCAGTGCTTTCTCGCCCACGGGTAATGAAAAACTGTTTTTT.

In its sample, this clonotype was seen once. Compared with germline, one end of the junction differs, possibly owing to a read error. This sequence joins TRBV5-5 and TRBJ2-7; D is possibly TRBD2 (6 bases). The CDR3 has 15 amino acids. Looked up from germline, CDR1 is SGHKS and CDR2 is YYEKEE (reference sequence). As DNA, the CDR3 is TGTGCCGGCAGCCTAGAGGCGGGACTCTACTACGAGCAGTACTTC. It specifies CAGSLEAGLYYEQYF.

The rearrangement joins TRBV29-1 to TRBJ1-1; D is ambiguous. The CDR3 runs 13 residues. V lost 5 bases, J lost 0 bases, and 10 bases lay in between. The V gene's germline CDR1 is SQVTM and CDR2 ANQGSEA. The DNA of the CDR3 is TGCAGCGTTCAACTGAGCATGAACACTGAAGCTTTCTTT. Protein sequence: CSVQLSMNTEAFF. The variable domain in full, with the rest retrieved from reference TRBV29-1 and TRBJ1-1, is SAVISQKPSRDICQRGTSLTIQCQVDSQVTMMFWYRQQPGQSLTLIATANQGSEATYESGFVIDKFPISRPNLTFSTLTVSNMSPEDSSIYLCSVQLSMNTEAFFGQGTRLTVV.

V and J are TRBV6-2 or TRBV6-3 and TRBJ2-2; D gene unclear. V dropped 0 bases and J dropped 2 bases, with 7 bases sitting between them. CDR1 and CDR2 (germline): MNHEY, SVGEGT. This CDR3 contains 15 residues. The CDR3 nucleotides are TGTGCCAGCAGTTACTCCGATGCCAACACCGGGGAGCTGTTTTTT. It codes for CASSYSDANTGELFF.

CDR3 nucleotides: TGTGCCAGCAGCGGGGGGACAGGGGTGGACAATGAGCAGTTCTTC. Its protein product is CASSGGTGVDNEQFF. The chain has TRBV9 and TRBJ2-1; 10 nucleotides line up with TRBD1. The CDR3 loop spans 15 amino acids. The V segment lost 3 bases and the J segment 5 bases; nucleotides outside the gene matches: 5. CDR1 is SGDLS and CDR2 is YYNGEE in the germline V gene.

Remarks on this clonotype: Its ends do not fully match the called genes, so a read error is possible. V and J are TRBV3-1 and TRBJ2-4, with TRBD2 matching over 14 bases. The tail of the sequence fits TRBJ2-7 better, so the J call may be wrong. Per the germline V gene, CDR1 is LGHDT and CDR2 is YNNKEL (reference sequence). This CDR3 is 16 amino acids long. The DNA of the CDR3 is TGTGCCGGCAGCCCCTGGGGACTAGCGGGGGAAAGCGAGCAGTACTTC. Translation: CAGSPWGLAGESEQYF.

This clonotype was observed a handful of times. The chain couples TRBV29-1 to TRBJ2-3; unclear D gene. The V gene lost 3 bases and the J gene lost 2 bases, with 18 bases spanning the gap. This CDR3 is built from 16 residues. Germline CDR1 SQVTM, CDR2 ANQGSEA. In nucleotides, the CDR3 is TGCAGCGTTGAGGAGACGGGTCCTCCGTCCACAGATACGCAGTATTTT. Translated: CSVEETGPPSTDTQYF.

The chain has TRBV5-1 and TRBJ1-2; 7 bases are shared with TRBD1. CDR3 length: 14 amino acids. Germline CDR1 is SGHRS and CDR2 is YFSETQ. V shed 3 bases and J 6 bases; nucleotides not matched to a gene: 8. CDR3 nucleotides: TGCGCCAGCAGCTGGATTACAGGGGAGGATGGCTACACCTTC. Translation gives CASSWITGEDGYTF.

CDR3 nucleotide sequence: TGTGCCAGCAGTTTAGGCGGCGCCGGGGAGCTGTTTTTT. Translating it yields CASSLGGAGELFF. This rearrangement joins TRBV6-5 to TRBJ2-2; D remains unclear. The V gene's germline CDR1 is MNHEY and CDR2 SVGAGI. Trimming pared 4 bases from V and 6 bases from J, leaving 9 bases between. The CDR3 sequence is 13 residues long.